This paragraph covers one TCR beta chain sequence. Its target is unknown. Profiling relied on immunoSEQ multiplex PCR, and the TCRdb table lists in-frame clones only, not all of them. The table shows 200,000 or so clones, with 90% to 95% occurring only once. This sample is drawn from a study of T cell responses to AZD1222 COVID-19 vaccine. Study-wide context: Second-dose intervals of approximately 4 or approximately 12 weeks were pooled. Study results and caveats: Unmutated variant regions are reportedly targeted by nearly half of spike-specific TCRs. The donor group comprised mostly white British people and more females; the analysis possibly underestimated clonal diversity.

The sequencing used peripheral blood, collected on day 0 of AZD1222 vaccination. This clonotype originated in an adult in good health.

This CDR3 is CASSPRLSRNGRETQYF. As DNA, the CDR3 is TGTGCCAGCAGTCCGCGACTATCCCGCAACGGGAGAGAGACCCAGTACTTC. The chain is built from TRBV28 and TRBJ2-5, with TRBD2 as a possible D gene (6 bases). The CDR3 extends over 17 amino acids. With 5 bases removed from V and 4 bases from J, the gap between germline ends came to 23 bases. The V gene's germline CDR1 is MDHEN and CDR2 SYDVKM.